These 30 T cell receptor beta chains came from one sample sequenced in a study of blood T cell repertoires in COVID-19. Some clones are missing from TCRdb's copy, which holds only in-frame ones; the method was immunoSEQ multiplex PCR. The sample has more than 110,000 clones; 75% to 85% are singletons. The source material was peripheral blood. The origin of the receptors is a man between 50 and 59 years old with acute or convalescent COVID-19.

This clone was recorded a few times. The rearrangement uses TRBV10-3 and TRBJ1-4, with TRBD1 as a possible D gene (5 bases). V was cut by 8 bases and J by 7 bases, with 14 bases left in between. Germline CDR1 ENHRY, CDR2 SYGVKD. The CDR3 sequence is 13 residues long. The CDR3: CAIQGGSAEKLFF. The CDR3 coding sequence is TGTGCCATCCAGGGAGGTTCGGCTGAAAAACTGTTTTTT.

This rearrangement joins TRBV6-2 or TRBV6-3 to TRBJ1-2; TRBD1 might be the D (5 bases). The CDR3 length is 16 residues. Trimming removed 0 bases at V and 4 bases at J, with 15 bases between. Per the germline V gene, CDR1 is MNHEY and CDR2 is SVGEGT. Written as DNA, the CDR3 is TGTGCCAGCAGTTACTCTCGGGCAGGGACTGGCTATGGCTACACCTTC. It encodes CASSYSRAGTGYGYTF.

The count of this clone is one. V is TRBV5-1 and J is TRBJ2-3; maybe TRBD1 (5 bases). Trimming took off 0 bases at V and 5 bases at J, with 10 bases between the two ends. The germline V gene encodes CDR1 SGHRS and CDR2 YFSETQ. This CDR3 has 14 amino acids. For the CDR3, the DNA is TGCGCCAGCAGCTTGGAACCAGGGCTAGATACGCAGTATTTT. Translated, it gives CASSLEPGLDTQYF.

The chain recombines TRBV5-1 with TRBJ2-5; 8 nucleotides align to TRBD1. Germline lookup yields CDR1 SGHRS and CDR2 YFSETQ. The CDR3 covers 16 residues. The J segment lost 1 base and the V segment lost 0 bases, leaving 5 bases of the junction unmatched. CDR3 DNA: TGCGCCAGCAGCTTGGCCCAAGGGACAGGCCAAGAGACCCAGTACTTC. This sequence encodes CASSLAQGTGQETQYF.

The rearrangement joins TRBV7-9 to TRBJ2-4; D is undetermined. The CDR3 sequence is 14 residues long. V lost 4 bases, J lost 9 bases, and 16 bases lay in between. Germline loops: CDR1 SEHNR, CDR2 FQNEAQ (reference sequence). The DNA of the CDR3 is TGTGCCAGCAGCTCCCCGAGTAGCTTCGGCATTCAGTACTTC. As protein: CASSSPSSFGIQYF.

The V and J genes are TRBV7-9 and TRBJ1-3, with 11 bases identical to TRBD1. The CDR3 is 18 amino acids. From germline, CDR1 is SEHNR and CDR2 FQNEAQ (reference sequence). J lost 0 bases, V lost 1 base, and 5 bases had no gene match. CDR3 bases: TGTGCCAGCAGCTTAGGGACAGGGGGCTCCCGCTCTGGAAACACCATATATTTT. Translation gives CASSLGTGGSRSGNTIYF.

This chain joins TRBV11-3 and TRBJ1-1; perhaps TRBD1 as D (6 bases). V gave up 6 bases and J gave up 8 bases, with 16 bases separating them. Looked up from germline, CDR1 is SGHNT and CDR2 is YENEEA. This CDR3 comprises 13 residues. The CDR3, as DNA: TGTGCCAGCAGTCCAATCGGGGGGGCGGAAGCTTTCTTT. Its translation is CASSPIGGAEAFF. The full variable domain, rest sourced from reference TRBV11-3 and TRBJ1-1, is EAGVVQSPRYKIIEKKQPVAFWCNPISGHNTLYWYLQNLGQGPELLIRYENEEAVDDSQLPKDRFSAERLKGVDSTLKIQPAELGDSAVYLCASSPIGGAEAFFGQGTRLTVV.

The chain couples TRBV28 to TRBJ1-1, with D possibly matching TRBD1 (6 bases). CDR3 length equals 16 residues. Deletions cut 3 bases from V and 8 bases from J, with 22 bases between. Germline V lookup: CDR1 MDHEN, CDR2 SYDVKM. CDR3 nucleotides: TGTGCCAGCAGTTTCCCCGCGCGAGCAGGCCAGGGGGAAGCTTTCTTT. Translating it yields CASSFPARAGQGEAFF. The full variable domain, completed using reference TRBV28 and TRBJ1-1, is DVKVTQSSRYLVKRTGEKVFLECVQDMDHENMFWYRQDPGLGLRLIYFSYDVKMKEKGDIPEGYSVSREKKERFSLILESASTNQTSMYLCASSFPARAGQGEAFFGQGTRLTVV.

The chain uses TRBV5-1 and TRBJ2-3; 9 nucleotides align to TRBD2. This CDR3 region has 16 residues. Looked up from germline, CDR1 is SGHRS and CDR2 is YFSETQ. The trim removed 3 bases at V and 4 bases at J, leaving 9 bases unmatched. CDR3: CASSSRGSGSADTQYF. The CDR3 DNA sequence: TGCGCCAGCAGCTCCCGAGGTAGCGGGAGTGCAGATACGCAGTATTTT.

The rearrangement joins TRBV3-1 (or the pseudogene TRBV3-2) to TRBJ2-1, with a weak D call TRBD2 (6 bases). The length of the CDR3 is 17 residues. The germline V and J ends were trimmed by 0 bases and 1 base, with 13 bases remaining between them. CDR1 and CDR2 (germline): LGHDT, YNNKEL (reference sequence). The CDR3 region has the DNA TGTGCCAGCAGCCAAGAACGGACGGGAGTTTCCTACAATGAGCAGTTCTTC. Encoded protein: CASSQERTGVSYNEQFF.

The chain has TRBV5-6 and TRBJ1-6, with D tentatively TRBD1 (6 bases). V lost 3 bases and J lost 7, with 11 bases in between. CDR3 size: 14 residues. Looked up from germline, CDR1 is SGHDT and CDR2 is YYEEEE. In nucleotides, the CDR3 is TGTGCCAGCAGCTCCTGGACAGAGAATTCACCCCTCCACTTT. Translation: CASSSWTENSPLHF.

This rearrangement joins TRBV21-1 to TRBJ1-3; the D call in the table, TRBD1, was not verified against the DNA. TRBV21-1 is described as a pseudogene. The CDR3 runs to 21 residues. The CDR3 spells CASSNEEKTRDRGFAGNTIYF. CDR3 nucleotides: TGTGCCAGCAGCAATGAAGAAAAAACGCGGGACAGGGGGTTCGCTGGAAACACCATATATTTT.

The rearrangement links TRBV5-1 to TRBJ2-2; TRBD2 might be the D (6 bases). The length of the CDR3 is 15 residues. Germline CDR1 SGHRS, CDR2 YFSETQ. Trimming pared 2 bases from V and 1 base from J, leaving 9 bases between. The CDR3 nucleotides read TGCGCCAGCAGCTTCGGGGGAAAGAACACCGGGGAGCTGTTTTTT. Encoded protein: CASSFGGKNTGELFF.

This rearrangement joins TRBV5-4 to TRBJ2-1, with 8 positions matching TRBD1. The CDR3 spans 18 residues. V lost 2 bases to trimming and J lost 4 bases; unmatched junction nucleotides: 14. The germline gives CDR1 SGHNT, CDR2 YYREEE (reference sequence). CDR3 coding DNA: TGTGCCAGCAGCTTAGATCTCTTAGGAGGACAGGGATACAATGAGCAGTTCTTC. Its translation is CASSLDLLGGQGYNEQFF.

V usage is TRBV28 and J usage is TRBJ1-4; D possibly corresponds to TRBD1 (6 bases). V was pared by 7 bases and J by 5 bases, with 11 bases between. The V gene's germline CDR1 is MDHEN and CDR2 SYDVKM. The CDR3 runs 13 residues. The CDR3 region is CASIRGANEKLFF. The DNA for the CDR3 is TGTGCCAGCATCCGGGGGGCGAATGAAAAACTGTTTTTT.

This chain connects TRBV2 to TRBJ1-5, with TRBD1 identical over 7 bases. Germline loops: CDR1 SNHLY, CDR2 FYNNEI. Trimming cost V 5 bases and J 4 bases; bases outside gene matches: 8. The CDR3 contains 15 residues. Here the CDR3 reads CASSTGTAENQPQHF. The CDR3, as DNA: TGTGCCAGCAGTACCGGGACAGCTGAAAATCAGCCCCAGCATTTT.

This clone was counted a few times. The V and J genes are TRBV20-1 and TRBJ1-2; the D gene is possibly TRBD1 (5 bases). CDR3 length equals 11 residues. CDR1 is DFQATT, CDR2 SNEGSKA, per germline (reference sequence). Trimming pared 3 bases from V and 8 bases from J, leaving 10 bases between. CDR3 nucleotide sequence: TGCAGTGCTAGCCAGGGATCCGGCTACACCTTC. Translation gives CSASQGSGYTF.

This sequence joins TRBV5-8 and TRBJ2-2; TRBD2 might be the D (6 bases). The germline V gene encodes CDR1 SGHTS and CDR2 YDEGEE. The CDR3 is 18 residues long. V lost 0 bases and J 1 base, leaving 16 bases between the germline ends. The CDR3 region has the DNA TGTGCCAGCAGCTTGGCCCGGGGAAGGGAGGAGAACACCGGGGAGCTGTTTTTT. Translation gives CASSLARGREENTGELFF.

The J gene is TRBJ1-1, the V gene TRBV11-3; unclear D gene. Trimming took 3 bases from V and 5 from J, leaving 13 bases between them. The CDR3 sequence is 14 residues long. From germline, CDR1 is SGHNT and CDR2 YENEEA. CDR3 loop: CASSLPGIGTEAFF. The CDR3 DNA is TGTGCCAGCAGCTTGCCGGGAATAGGAACTGAAGCTTTCTTT. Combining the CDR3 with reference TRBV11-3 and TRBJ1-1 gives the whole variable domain EAGVVQSPRYKIIEKKQPVAFWCNPISGHNTLYWYLQNLGQGPELLIRYENEEAVDDSQLPKDRFSAERLKGVDSTLKIQPAELGDSAVYLCASSLPGIGTEAFFGQGTRLTVV.

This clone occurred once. The CDR3 coding sequence is TGTGCCATCGAGGAGAACACCGGGGAGCTGTTTTTT. Translating gives CAIEENTGELFF. The chain combines TRBV10-3 with TRBJ2-2; D remains ambiguous. The CDR3 is 12 residues long. V lost 8 bases, J lost 1 base, and 5 bases lay in between. Germline values: CDR1 ENHRY, CDR2 SYGVKD.

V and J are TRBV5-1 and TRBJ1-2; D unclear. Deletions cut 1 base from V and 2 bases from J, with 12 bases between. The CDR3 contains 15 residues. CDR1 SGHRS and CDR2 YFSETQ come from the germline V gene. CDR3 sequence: CASSLLRGSNYGYTF. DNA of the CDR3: TGCGCCAGCAGCTTGCTGCGGGGATCGAACTATGGCTACACCTTC.

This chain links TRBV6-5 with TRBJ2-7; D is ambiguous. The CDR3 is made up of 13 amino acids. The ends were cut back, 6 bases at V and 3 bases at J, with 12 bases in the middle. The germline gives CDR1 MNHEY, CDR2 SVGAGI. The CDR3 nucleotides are TGTGCCAGCAGCCCGATTAACTACTACGAGCAGTACTTC. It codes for CASSPINYYEQYF.

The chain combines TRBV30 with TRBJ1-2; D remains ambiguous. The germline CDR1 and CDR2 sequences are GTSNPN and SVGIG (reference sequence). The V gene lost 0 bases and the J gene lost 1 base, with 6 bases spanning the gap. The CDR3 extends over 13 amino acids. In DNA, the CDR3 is TGTGCCTGGAGTGTGACAATTAACTATGGCTACACCTTC. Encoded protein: CAWSVTINYGYTF.

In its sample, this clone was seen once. The CDR3 protein is CASSPGQSQNWNTEAFF. The CDR3 DNA reads as TGTGCCAGCAGCCCGGGACAGTCCCAAAATTGGAACACTGAAGCTTTCTTT. V usage is TRBV7-2 and J usage is TRBJ1-1; 7 bases fit TRBD1. Germline V lookup: CDR1 SGHTA, CDR2 FQGNSA. CDR3 size: 17 residues. Trimming at V came to 5 bases and at J to 1 base, leaving 13 bases not matched to a gene.

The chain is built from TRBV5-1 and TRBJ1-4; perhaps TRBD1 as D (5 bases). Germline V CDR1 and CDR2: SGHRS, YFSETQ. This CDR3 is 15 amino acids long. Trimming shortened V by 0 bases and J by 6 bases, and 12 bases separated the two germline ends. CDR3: CASSLEPGRYEKLFF. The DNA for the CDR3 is TGCGCCAGCAGCTTGGAGCCAGGGAGGTATGAAAAACTGTTTTTT.

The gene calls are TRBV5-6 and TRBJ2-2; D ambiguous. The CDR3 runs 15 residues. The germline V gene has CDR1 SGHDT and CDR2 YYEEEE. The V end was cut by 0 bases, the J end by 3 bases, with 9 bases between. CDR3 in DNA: TGTGCCAGCAGCTTGGTCGGGTGGGACACCGGGGAGCTGTTTTTT. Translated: CASSLVGWDTGELFF.

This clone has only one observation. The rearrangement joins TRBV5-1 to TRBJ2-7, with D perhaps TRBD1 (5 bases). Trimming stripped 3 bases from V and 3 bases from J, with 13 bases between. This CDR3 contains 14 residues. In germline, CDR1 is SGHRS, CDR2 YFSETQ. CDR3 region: CASSSQVPSYEQYF. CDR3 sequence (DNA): TGCGCCAGCAGCTCACAGGTACCAAGCTACGAGCAGTACTTC.

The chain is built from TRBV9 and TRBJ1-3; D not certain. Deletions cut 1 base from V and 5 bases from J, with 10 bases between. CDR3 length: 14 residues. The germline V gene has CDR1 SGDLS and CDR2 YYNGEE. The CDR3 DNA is TGTGCCAGCAGCGTATACGGGGATAGAAACACCATATATTTT. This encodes CASSVYGDRNTIYF.

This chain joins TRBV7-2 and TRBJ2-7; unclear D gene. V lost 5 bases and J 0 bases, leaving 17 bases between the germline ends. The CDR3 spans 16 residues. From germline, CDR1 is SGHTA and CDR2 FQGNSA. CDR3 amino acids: CASSLSPLGGSYEQYF. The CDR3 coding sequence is TGTGCCAGCAGCCTCAGCCCTTTAGGCGGCTCCTACGAGCAGTACTTC.

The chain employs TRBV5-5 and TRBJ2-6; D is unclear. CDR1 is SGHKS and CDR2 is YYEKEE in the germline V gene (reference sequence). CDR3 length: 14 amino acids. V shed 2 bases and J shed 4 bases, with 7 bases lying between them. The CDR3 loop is CASSFFTGANVLTF. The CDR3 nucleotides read TGTGCCAGCAGCTTCTTTACAGGGGCCAACGTCCTGACTTTC.